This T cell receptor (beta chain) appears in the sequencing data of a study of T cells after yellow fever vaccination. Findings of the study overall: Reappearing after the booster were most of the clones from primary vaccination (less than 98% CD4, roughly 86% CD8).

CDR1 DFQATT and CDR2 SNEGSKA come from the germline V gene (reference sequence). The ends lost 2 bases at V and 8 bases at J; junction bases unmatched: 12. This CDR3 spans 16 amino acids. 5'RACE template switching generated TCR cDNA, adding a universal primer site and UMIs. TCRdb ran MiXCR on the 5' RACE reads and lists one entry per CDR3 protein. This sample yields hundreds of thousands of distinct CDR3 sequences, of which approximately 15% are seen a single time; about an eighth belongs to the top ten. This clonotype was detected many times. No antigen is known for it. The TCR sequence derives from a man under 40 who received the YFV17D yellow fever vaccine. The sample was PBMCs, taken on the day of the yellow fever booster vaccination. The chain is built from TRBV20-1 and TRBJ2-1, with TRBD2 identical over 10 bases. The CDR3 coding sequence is TGCAGTGCTAGAACGCTAGCGGGAGCGCCGTTACATGAGCAGTTCTTC. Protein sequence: CSARTLAGAPLHEQFF.